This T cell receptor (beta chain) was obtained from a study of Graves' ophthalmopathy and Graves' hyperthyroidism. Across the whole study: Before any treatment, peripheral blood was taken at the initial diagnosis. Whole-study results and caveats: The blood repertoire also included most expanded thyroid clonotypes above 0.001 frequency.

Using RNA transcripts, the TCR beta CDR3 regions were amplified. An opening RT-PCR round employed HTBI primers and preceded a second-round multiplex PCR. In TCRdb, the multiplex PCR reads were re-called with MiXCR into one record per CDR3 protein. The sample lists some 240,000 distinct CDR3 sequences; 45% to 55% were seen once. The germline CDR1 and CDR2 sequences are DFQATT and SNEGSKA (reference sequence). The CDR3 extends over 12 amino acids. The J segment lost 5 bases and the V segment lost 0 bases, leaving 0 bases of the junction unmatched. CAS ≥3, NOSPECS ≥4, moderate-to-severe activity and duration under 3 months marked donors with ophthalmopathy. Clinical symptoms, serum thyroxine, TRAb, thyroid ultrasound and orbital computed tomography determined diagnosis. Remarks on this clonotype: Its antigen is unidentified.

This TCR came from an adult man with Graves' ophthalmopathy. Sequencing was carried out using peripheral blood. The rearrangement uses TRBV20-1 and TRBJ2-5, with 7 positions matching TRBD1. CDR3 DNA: TGCAGTGCTAGAGACAGGGGGGAGACCCAGTACTTC. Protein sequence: CSARDRGETQYF.